The TCR beta chain under discussion was sequenced for a study of CD8 T cells in ankylosing spondylitis. Comment on this clonotype: The antigen remains undetermined.

Findings and caveats of the study: There was a TCR beta motif, made of 7 to 9 highly homologous variants, that appeared characteristic of ankylosing spondylitis blood.

The length of the CDR3 is 13 residues. V was pared by 3 bases and J by 6 bases, with 12 bases between. TCRdb ran MiXCR on the 5' RACE reads and lists one entry per CDR3 protein. The table records over 600,000 distinct CDR3 sequences, under 20% of them present only once. The clonotype was recovered from a male donor with ankylosing spondylitis. The sample comprised blood, either unsorted or a sorted T cell fraction (not recorded which). This chain joins TRBV12-3 or TRBV12-4 and TRBJ2-7; D ambiguous. In DNA form, the CDR3 reads TGTGCCAGCAGTTTTCCCCAAGGGTCCGAGCAGTACTTC. Amino acid sequence: CASSFPQGSEQYF.